This T cell receptor beta chain was obtained from a study of T cell clonotyping in hematopoietic cell transplantation. TCRdb keeps only in-frame clones here, not all; method: immunoSEQ multiplex PCR. This sample has around 25,000 clones; roughly 82% occur once, and the top ten carry approximately 22%. As to this clone: Its cognate antigen is unknown.

Study-wide points: Recipient TCR diversity dropped after transplant; expanded clonotypes rose from day 30 to 180. Without cell sorting, CD4 versus CD8 contributions remain unresolved.

Noted time point: recipient sample about 28 days before transplant, after cytoreduction. With 3 bases clipped from V and 9 bases from J, the junction kept 1 base outside the gene matches. CDR3 size: 11 residues. Germline V lookup: CDR1 SNHLY, CDR2 FYNNEI. This sample comprised peripheral blood mononuclear cells, obtained before stem cell transplant. This chain connects TRBV2 to TRBJ2-7; TRBD1 aligns across 8 bases. The sequence came from a woman aged 60 to 75 with acute myeloid leukemia. Some clones in this sample may be carry-over from other donors' samples. CDR3 loop: CASSDGQGQYF. CDR3 DNA sequence: TGTGCCAGCAGTGATGGACAGGGGCAGTACTTC. Supplemented by reference TRBV2 and TRBJ2-7, the full variable domain reads EPEVTQTPSHQVTQMGQEVILRCVPISNHLYFYWYRQILGQKVEFLVSFYNNEISEKSEIFDDQFSVERPDGSNFTLKIRSTKLEDSAMYFCASSDGQGQYFGPGTRLTVT.